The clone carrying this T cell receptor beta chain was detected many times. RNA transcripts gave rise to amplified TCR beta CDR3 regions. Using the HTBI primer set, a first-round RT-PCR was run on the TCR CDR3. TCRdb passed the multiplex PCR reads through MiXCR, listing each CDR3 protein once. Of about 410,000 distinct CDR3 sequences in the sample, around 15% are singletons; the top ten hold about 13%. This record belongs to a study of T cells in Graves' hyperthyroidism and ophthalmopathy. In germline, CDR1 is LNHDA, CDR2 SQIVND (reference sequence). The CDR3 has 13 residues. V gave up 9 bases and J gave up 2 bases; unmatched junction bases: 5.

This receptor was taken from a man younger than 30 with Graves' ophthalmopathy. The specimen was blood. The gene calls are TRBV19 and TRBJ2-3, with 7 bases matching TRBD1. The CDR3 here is CASLGQNTDTQYF. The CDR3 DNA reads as TGTGCCAGCCTGGGACAGAACACAGATACGCAGTATTTT.